This T cell receptor (beta chain) was sequenced in a study of blood T cells in healthy people across ages. A second PCR, run for roughly 7 to 12 cycles, used a sample-barcoded 5' primer plus a J-beta primer mix. Through a template-switch adaptor with 12 random nucleotides, each cDNA molecule received a tag. MiXCR was run by TCRdb on the 5' RACE reads, yielding one entry per CDR3 protein. The sample contains some 1.7 million distinct CDR3 sequences, roughly 27% of which appear only once. Germline lookup yields CDR1 ENHRY and CDR2 SYGVKD. The CDR3 is 14 residues long. Comments on this clonotype: At one end the junction does not follow the germline gene, possibly because of a read error.

Extractions gave at least 5.5 micrograms of total RNA per sample. The V call is TRBV10-3, the J call TRBJ1-1, with D tentatively TRBD1 (5 bases). This TCR came from a woman between 25 and 40 years old in good health. The specimen sequenced was blood. Written as DNA, the CDR3 is TGTACCATCAGTCCGAGTGGGGGAAACACTGAAGCTTTCTTT. It codes for CTISPSGGNTEAFF.